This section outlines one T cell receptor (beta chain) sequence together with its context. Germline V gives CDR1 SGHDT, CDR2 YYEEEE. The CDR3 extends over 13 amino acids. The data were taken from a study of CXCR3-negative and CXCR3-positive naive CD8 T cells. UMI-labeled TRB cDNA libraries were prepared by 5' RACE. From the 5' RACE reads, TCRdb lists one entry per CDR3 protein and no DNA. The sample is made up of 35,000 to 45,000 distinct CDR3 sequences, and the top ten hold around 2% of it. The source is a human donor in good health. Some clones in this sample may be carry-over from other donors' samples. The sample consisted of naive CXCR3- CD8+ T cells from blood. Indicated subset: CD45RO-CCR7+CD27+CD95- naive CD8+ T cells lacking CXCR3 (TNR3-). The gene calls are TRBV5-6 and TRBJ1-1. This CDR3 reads CASSLVRNTEAFF.